This T cell receptor beta chain was recovered during a study of early T cells in non-severe SARS-CoV-2 infection. Study summary: The authors sequenced bulk RNA from unsorted whole blood, leaving chains unpaired.

Findings and caveats of the study: The matching step, a VDJdb search, favored anti-spike CD8 responses and missed private and CD4 specificities.

Separate cDNA molecules each had unique molecular identifiers attached to them. TCRdb reprocessed the 5' RACE reads with MiXCR, giving one entry per CDR3 protein. The data contain fewer than 35,000 distinct CDR3 sequences, over 9% of them seen just once; the ten biggest clones take up less than 15%. Note on this clonotype: The antigen is not known.

CDR3 length: 16 residues. Germline CDR1 and CDR2: SGHTA and FQGNSA. Trimming stripped 2 bases from V and 6 bases from J, with 16 bases between. The chain combines TRBV7-2 with TRBJ2-2; tentative D call: TRBD1 (6 bases). The sequenced sample was whole blood. The sequence came from an adult who was a healthcare worker with PCR-confirmed SARS-CoV-2 infection or an uninfected control (not recorded which). CDR3 nucleotides: TGTGCCAGCAGCTTAAGCCCAAACAGGGCTTCCGGGGAGCTGTTTTTT. Its protein product is CASSLSPNRASGELFF.